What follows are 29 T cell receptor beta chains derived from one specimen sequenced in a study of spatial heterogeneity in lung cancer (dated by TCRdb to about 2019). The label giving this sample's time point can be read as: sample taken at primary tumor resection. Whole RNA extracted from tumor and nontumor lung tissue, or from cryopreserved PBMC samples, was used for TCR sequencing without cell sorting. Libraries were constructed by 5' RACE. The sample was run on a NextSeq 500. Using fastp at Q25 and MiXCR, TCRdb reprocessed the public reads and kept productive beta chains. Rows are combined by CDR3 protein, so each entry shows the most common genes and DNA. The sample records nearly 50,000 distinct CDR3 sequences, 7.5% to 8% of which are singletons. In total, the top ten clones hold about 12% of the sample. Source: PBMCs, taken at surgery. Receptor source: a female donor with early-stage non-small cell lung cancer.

The CDR3 sequence is CASSHGTVNTEAFF. In DNA, the CDR3 is TGCGCCAGCAGCCACGGGACAGTCAACACTGAAGCTTTCTTT. V is TRBV4-3 and J is TRBJ1-1, with TRBD1 matching 7 bases. CDR3 length equals 14 residues. V lost 3 bases, J lost 2 bases, and 3 bases stayed unmatched. Germline CDR1 reads LGHNA; CDR2 reads YSLEER.

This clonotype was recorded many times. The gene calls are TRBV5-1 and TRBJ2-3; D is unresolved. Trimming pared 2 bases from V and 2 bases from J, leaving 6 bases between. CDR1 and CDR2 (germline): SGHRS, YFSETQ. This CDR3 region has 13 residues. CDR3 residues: CASSFQSTDTQYF. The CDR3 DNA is TGCGCCAGCAGCTTTCAGTCCACAGATACGCAGTATTTT.

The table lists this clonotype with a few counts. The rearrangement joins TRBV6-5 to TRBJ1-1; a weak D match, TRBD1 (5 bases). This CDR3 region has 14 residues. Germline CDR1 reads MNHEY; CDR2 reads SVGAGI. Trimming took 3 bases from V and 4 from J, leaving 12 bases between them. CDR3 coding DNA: TGTGCCAGCAGTTATCAGGGACTGGGCACTGAAGCTTTCTTT. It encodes CASSYQGLGTEAFF.

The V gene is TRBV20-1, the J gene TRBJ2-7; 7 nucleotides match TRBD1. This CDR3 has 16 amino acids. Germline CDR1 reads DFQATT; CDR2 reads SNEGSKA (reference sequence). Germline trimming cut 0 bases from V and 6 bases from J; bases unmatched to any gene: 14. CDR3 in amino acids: CSARDRGWGTAVEQYF. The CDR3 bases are TGCAGTGCTAGAGATCGGGGCTGGGGGACAGCGGTCGAGCAGTACTTC.

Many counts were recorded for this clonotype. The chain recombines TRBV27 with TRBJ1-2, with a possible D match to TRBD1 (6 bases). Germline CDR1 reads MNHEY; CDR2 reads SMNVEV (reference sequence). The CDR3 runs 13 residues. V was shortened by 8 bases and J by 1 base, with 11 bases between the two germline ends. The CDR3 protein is CASSGQLNYGYTF. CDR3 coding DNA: TGTGCCAGCTCGGGACAACTTAACTATGGCTACACCTTC.

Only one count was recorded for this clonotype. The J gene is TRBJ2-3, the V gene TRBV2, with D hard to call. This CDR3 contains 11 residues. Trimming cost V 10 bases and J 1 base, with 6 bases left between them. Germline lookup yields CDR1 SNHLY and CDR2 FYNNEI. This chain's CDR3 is CATLGTDTQYF. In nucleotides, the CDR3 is TGTGCCACCCTAGGCACAGATACGCAGTATTTT.

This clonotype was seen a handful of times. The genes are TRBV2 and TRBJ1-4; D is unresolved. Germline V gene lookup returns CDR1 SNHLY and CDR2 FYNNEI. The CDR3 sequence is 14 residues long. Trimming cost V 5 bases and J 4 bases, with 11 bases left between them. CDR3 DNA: TGTGCCAGCAGTAATGGGGATTTTAATGAAAAACTGTTTTTT. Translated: CASSNGDFNEKLFF.

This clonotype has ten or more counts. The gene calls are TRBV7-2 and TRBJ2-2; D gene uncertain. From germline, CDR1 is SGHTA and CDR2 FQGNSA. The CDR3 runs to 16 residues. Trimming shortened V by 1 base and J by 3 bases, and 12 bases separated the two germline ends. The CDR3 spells CASSLVSGYDTGELFF. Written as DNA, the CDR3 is TGTGCCAGCAGCTTAGTTTCGGGCTATGACACCGGGGAGCTGTTTTTT. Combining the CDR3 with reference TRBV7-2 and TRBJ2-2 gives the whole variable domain GAGVSQSPSNKVTEKGKDVELRCDPISGHTALYWYRQSLGQGLEFLIYFQGNSAPDKSGLPSDRFSAERTGGSVSTLTIQRTQQEDSAVYLCASSLVSGYDTGELFFGEGSRLTVL.

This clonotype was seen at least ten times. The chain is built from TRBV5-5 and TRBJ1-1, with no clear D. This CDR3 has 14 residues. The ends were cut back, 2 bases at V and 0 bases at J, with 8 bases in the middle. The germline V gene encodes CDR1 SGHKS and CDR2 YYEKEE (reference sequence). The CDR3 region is CASSLGFMNTEAFF. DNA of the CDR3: TGTGCCAGCAGCTTAGGATTCATGAACACTGAAGCTTTCTTT.

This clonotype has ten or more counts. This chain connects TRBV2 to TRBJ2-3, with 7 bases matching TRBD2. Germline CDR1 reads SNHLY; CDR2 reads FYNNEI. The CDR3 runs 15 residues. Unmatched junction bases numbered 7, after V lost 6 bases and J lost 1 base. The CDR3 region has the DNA TGTGCCAGCAGCCCAGCGGGGAGAGGCACAGATACGCAGTATTTT. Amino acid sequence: CASSPAGRGTDTQYF.

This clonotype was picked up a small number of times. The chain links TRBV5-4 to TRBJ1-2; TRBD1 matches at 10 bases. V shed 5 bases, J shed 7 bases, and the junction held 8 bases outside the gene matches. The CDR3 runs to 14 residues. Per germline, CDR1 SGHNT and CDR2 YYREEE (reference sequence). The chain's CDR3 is CASRGQGKRIGYTF. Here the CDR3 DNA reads TGTGCCAGCAGGGGACAGGGGAAGAGAATTGGCTACACCTTC.

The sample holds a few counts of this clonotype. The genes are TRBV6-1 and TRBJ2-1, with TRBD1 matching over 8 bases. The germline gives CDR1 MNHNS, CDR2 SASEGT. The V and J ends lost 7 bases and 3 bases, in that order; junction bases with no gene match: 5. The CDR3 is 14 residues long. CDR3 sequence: CASNGQGNYNEQFF. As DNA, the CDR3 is TGTGCCAGCAATGGACAGGGAAACTACAATGAGCAGTTCTTC.

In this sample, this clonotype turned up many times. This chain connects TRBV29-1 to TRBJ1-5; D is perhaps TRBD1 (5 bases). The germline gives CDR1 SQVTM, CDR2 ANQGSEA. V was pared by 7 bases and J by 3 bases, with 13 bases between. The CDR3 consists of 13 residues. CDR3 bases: TGCAGCGCTTTGACAGCTACCAATCAGCCCCAGCATTTT. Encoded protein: CSALTATNQPQHF.

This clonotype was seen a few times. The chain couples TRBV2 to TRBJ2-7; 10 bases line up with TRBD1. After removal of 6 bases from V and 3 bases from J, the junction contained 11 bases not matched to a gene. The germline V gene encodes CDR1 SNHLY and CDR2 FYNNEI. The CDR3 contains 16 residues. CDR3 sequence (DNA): TGTGCCAGCAGCGCCGCCGGGACAGGGGACTTCTACGAGCAGTACTTC. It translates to CASSAAGTGDFYEQYF.

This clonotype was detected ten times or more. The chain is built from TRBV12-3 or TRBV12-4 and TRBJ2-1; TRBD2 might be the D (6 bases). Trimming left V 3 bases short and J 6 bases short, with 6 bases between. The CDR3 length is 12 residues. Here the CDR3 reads CASSLGGNEQFF. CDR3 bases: TGTGCCAGCAGTTTGGGGGGCAATGAGCAGTTCTTC.

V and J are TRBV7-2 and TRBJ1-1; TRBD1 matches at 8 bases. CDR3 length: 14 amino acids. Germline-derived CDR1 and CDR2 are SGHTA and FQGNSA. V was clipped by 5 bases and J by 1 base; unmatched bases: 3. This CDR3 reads CASSKGQENTEAFF. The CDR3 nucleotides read TGTGCCAGCAGCAAGGGACAGGAGAACACTGAAGCTTTCTTT.

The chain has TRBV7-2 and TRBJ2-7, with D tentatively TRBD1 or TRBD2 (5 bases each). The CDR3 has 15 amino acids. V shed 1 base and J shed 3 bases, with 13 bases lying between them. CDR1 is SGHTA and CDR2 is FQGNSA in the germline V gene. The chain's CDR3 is CASSLVFAGGYEQYF. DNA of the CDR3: TGTGCCAGCAGCTTAGTTTTTGCTGGGGGCTACGAGCAGTACTTC. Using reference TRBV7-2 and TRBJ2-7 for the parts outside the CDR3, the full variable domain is GAGVSQSPSNKVTEKGKDVELRCDPISGHTALYWYRQSLGQGLEFLIYFQGNSAPDKSGLPSDRFSAERTGGSVSTLTIQRTQQEDSAVYLCASSLVFAGGYEQYFGPGTRLTVT.

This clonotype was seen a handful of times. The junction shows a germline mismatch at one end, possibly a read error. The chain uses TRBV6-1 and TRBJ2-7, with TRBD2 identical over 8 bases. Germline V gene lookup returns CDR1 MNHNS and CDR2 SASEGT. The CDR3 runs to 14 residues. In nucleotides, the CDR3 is TGTGCCAGCAATACCCTAGGAGGGGCGGGAGGTTTGGGATTC. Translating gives CASNTLGGAGGLGF.

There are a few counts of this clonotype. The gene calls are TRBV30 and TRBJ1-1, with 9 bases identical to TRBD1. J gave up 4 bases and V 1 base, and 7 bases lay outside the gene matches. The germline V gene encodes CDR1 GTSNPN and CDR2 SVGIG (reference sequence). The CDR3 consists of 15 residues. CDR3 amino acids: CAWSGGVGQGTEAFF. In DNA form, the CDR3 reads TGTGCCTGGAGTGGAGGGGTGGGACAGGGCACTGAAGCTTTCTTT.

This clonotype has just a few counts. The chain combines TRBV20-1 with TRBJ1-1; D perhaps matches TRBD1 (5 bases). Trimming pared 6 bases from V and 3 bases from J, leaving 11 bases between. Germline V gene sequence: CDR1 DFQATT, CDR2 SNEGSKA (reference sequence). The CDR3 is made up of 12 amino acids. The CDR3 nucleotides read TGCAGTGCGACAGAACGGGACACTGAAGCTTTCTTT. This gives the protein CSATERDTEAFF.

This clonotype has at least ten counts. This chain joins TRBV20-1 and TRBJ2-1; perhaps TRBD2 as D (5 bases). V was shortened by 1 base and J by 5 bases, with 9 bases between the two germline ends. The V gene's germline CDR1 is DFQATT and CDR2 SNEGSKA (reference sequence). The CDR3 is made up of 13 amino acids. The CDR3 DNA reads TGCAGTGCTAGAGGAACGGGGAACAATGAGCAGTTCTTC. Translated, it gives CSARGTGNNEQFF.

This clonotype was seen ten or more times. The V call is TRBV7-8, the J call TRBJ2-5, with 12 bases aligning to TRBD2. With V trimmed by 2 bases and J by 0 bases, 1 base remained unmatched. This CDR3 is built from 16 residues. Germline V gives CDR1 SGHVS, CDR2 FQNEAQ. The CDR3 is CASSLLAGGYQETQYF. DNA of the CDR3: TGTGCCAGCAGCTTACTAGCGGGGGGGTACCAAGAGACCCAGTACTTC.

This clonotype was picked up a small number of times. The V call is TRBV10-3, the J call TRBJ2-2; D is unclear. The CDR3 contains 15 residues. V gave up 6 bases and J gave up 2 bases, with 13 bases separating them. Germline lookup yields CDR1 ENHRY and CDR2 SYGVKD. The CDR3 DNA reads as TGTGCCATCAGGCATTCAGACCTAAACACCGGGGAGCTGTTTTTT. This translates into CAIRHSDLNTGELFF.

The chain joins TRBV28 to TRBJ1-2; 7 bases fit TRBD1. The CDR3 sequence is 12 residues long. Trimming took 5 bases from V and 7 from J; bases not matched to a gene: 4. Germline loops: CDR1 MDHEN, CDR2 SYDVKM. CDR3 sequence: CASSQGERGYTF. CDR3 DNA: TGTGCCAGCAGTCAGGGGGAGCGTGGCTACACCTTC.

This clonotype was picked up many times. CDR3 in DNA: TGTGCCAGCAGCCAAGCGGGCATAACGCAGTATTTT. It encodes CASSQAGITQYF. This rearrangement joins TRBV3-1 to TRBJ2-3; D gene uncertain. Per the germline V gene, CDR1 is LGHDT and CDR2 is YNNKEL (reference sequence). V was trimmed by 1 base and J by 9 bases, leaving 8 bases between them. This CDR3 has 12 amino acids.

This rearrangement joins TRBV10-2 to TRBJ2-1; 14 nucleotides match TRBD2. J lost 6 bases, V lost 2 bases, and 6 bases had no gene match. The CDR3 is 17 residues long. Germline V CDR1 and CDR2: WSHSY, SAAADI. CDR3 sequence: CASSEPGTSGGLNEQFF. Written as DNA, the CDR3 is TGCGCCAGCAGTGAGCCTGGGACTAGCGGGGGCCTCAATGAGCAGTTCTTC.

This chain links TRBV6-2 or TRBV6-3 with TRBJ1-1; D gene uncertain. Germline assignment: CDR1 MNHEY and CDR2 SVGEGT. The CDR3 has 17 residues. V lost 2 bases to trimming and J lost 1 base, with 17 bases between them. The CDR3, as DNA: TGTGCCAGCAGTTACCCCACAGTGGGCTCAAAGAACACTGAAGCTTTCTTT. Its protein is CASSYPTVGSKNTEAFF.

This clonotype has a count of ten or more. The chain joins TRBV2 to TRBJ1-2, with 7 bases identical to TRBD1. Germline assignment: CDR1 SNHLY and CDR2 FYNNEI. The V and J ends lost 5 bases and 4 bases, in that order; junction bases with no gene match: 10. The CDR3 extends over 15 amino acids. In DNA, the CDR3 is TGTGCCAGCAGTCAACGACAGGGTTTGAGCTATGGCTACACCTTC. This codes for CASSQRQGLSYGYTF.

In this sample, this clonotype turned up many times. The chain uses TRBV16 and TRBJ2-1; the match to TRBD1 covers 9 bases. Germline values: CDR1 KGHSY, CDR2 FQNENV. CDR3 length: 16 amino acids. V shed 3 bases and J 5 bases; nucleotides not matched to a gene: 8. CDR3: CASSHLTGQGDNEQFF. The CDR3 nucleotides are TGTGCCAGCAGCCACCTAACGGGACAGGGCGACAATGAGCAGTTCTTC.